This T cell receptor beta chain was sequenced during a study of T cell responses to AZD1222 COVID-19 vaccine. This table comes from immunoSEQ multiplex PCR, and its TCRdb copy is limited to in-frame clones, with some not included. The table shows under 150,000 clones, with roughly 86% occurring only once. Whole-study results and caveats: Repertoire samples came only from after the peak T cell response. Clonal diversity was possibly underestimated, and the donors were mostly white British, with more females. Just a handful of AZD1222 recipients were seropositive at baseline.

About this clone: Its specificity is not known.

CDR3 size: 14 residues. Trimming removed 5 bases from V and 0 bases from J; junction bases left unmatched: 4. From germline, CDR1 is GTSNPN and CDR2 SVGIG (reference sequence). Analyses pooled second doses at about 4 or about 12 weeks. The TCR sequence derives from an adult who received the AZD1222 COVID-19 vaccine. Here the sequenced sample was peripheral blood, taken 28 days after the second AZD1222 dose. V and J are TRBV30 and TRBJ1-5; TRBD1 matches at 7 bases. Here the CDR3 reads CAWGTENSNQPQHF. The CDR3 DNA reads as TGTGCCTGGGGGACAGAAAATAGCAATCAGCCCCAGCATTTT.